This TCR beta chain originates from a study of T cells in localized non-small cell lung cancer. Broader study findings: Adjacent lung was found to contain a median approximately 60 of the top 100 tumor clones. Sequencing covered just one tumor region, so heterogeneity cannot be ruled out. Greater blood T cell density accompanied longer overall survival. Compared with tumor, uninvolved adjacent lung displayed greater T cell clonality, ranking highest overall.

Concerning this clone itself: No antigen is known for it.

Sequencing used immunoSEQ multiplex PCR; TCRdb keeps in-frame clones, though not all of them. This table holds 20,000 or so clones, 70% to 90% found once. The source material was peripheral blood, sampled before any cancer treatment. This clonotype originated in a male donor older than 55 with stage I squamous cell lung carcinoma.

The CDR3 is CASSIASRDESYGYTF. The CDR3 coding sequence is TGTGCCAGTAGTATAGCTAGTCGGGATGAGTCTTATGGCTACACCTTC. The genes are TRBV19 and TRBJ1-2; D gene uncertain. This CDR3 contains 16 residues. The germline V and J ends were trimmed by 1 base and 5 bases, with 17 bases remaining between them. Germline V gene sequence: CDR1 LNHDA, CDR2 SQIVND (reference sequence).